Each of the 5 T cell receptor beta chains below was sequenced from the same sample in a study of naive and memory T cell subsets. An equimolar mix of two oligonucleotides served as the beta constant-region primer for TRBC1 and TRBC2. Four rounds of PCR amplified the ligated cDNA using nested alpha and beta constant-region primers plus SP2. TCRdb called the UMI-ligation and nested PCR reads again in MiXCR, with one record for every CDR3 protein. The sample holds around 110,000 distinct CDR3 sequences; 35% to 40% are singletons and the top ten take 0.9%. The sample was central memory CD4+ T cells from blood. Every receptor here comes from a human donor in good health.

The chain links TRBV19 to TRBJ2-5; D gene ambiguous. CDR1 and CDR2 (germline): LNHDA, SQIVND (reference sequence). V was trimmed by 5 bases and J by 3 bases, leaving 10 bases between them. The CDR3 totals 13 residues. The CDR3 here is CASSGPREETQYF. The CDR3 region has the DNA TGTGCCAGTAGTGGCCCACGGGAAGAGACCCAGTACTTC.

This chain connects TRBV20-1 to TRBJ2-7; 7 bases map to TRBD2. Germline lookup yields CDR1 DFQATT and CDR2 SNEGSKA (reference sequence). The V segment lost 4 bases and the J segment 0 bases; nucleotides outside the gene matches: 12. CDR3 length: 16 residues. As DNA, the CDR3 is TGCAGTGCTACCGGACTAGTCACCCGAAGCTCCTACGAGCAGTACTTC. Its translation is CSATGLVTRSSYEQYF.

This clonotype occurred a few times. The V and J genes are TRBV18 and TRBJ1-2; D is ambiguous. CDR1 KGHSH and CDR2 LQKENI come from the germline V gene. The CDR3 length is 14 residues. V shed 4 bases and J shed 7 bases, with 16 bases lying between them. The CDR3 region has the DNA TGTGCCAGCTCACGCTCCGGGGAACGGAGTGGCTACACCTTC. As protein: CASSRSGERSGYTF.

J is TRBJ2-4 and V is TRBV5-1; 9 bases are shared with TRBD2. V was clipped by 2 bases and J by 8 bases; unmatched bases: 5. CDR1 is SGHRS, CDR2 YFSETQ, per germline. This CDR3 has 14 residues. The CDR3 reads CASSLSSGKDIQYF. The CDR3 nucleotides read TGCGCCAGCAGCTTATCTAGCGGGAAGGACATTCAGTACTTC.

V is TRBV18 and J is TRBJ1-5; D is ambiguous. The V gene lost 2 bases and the J gene lost 1 base, with 3 bases spanning the gap. The CDR3 has 13 residues. Per the germline V gene, CDR1 is KGHSH and CDR2 is LQKENI. Written as DNA, the CDR3 is TGTGCCAGCTCACCAGAGAGCAATCAGCCCCAGCATTTT. This encodes CASSPESNQPQHF.